This TCR beta chain was sequenced in a study of control samples from healthy donors and cancer patients. In germline, CDR1 is LNHDA, CDR2 SQIVND (reference sequence). The CDR3 extends over 14 amino acids. The V end was cut by 3 bases, the J end by 4 bases, with 12 bases between. Clones were sequenced by immunoSEQ multiplex PCR, and TCRdb holds only the in-frame ones, with some missing. The repertoire holds about 130,000 clones, with roughly 90% as singletons. The chain links TRBV19 to TRBJ2-5; D uncertain. The TCR was taken from a man aged 18 to 35 in good health. The source material was blood. DNA for the CDR3: TGTGCCAGTAGTATCCCGGGTATTGGAGAGACCCAGTACTTC. This codes for CASSIPGIGETQYF.